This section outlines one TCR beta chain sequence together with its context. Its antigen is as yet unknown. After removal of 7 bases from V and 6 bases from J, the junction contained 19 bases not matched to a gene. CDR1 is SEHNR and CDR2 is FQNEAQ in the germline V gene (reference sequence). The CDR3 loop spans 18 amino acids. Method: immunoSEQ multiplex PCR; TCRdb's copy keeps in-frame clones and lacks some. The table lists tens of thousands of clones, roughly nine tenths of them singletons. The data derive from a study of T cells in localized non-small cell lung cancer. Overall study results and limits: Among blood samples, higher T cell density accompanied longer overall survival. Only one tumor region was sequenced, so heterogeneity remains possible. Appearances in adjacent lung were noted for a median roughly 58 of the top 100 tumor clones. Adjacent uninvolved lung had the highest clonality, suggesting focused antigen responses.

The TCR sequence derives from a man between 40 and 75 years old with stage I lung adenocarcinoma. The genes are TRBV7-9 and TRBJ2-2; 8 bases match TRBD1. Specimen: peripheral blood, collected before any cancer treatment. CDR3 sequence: CASIPNRGRSGPAGELFF. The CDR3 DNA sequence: TGTGCCAGCATCCCCAACAGGGGGAGGTCAGGACCGGCCGGGGAGCTGTTTTTT.